This T cell receptor beta chain was captured by sequencing in a study of T cell responses to AZD1222 COVID-19 vaccine. The protocol was immunoSEQ multiplex PCR, while the TCRdb copy is restricted to in-frame clones and leaves out a portion. The data contain 150,000 to 200,000 clones, around 90% of them singletons. Second doses at about 4 or about 12 weeks were pooled. Overall study results and limits: Of spike-specific TCRs, nearly half reportedly target regions left unmutated in variants. There were mostly white British donors and more females than males, and clonal diversity was possibly underestimated.

Trimming cost V 1 base and J 3 bases; bases outside gene matches: 3. CDR3 size: 16 residues. Germline assignment: CDR1 LNHNV and CDR2 YYDKDF (reference sequence). As for this clone: The target antigen is unknown.

This TCR was recovered from an adult who received the AZD1222 COVID-19 vaccine. The sample here was peripheral blood, taken 28 days after the second AZD1222 dose. The chain combines TRBV15 with TRBJ2-1, with 10 bases identical to TRBD1. The CDR3 DNA is TGTGCCACCAGCAGAGTGAGGGACAGGGGCTACAATGAGCAGTTCTTC. It translates to CATSRVRDRGYNEQFF.